This T cell receptor beta chain derives from a study of T cell responses to AZD1222 COVID-19 vaccine. Measured with immunoSEQ multiplex PCR; TCRdb has only the in-frame clones, and not every one. The sample has around 58,000 clones, around 90% seen once. The CDR3 is 16 residues long. CDR1 LNHDA and CDR2 SQIVND come from the germline V gene (reference sequence). Losses at the gene ends were 5 bases for V and 5 bases for J; bases not matched to a gene: 10. Study results and caveats: Baseline seropositives among AZD1222 recipients totaled only six or seven. Receipt of two AZD1222 doses was followed by a rise in Spike-specific TCR breadth and depth.

About this clone itself: Its antigen is not known.

This clonotype was sampled from an adult who received the AZD1222 COVID-19 vaccine. This chain uses TRBV19 with TRBJ1-5, with TRBD1 matching 9 bases. The sequenced sample was peripheral blood, obtained 28 days after the second AZD1222 dose. The CDR3 is CASSLIPGQGDQPQHF. CDR3 DNA: TGTGCCAGTAGTTTAATTCCGGGACAGGGTGATCAGCCCCAGCATTTT.